The clone carrying this TCR beta chain was detected a few times. The germline V and J ends were trimmed by 2 bases and 6 bases, with 14 bases remaining between them. The CDR3 sequence is 15 residues long. Per germline, CDR1 SGHVS and CDR2 FNYEAQ. TCRdb reprocessed the 5' RACE reads with MiXCR, giving one entry per CDR3 protein. Seen here are 150,000 to 200,000 distinct CDR3 sequences, 9.5% to 11% observed once, and the top ten hold 35% to 40%. The sample originates from a study of T cells after yellow fever vaccination. Sequenced material: CD8+ T cells sorted from PBMCs, taken 15 days after the yellow fever booster vaccination. The sequence was obtained from a man between 18 and 29 years old who received the YFV17D yellow fever vaccine. The chain combines TRBV7-6 with TRBJ1-5; D unclear. CDR3 nucleotides: TGTGCCAGCAGCTTAAATAGTGCGGCGGGTCAGCCCCAGCATTTT. It translates to CASSLNSAAGQPQHF.